The rows below give T cell receptor beta chains drawn from one sample of a study of CD8+CD57+ T cells in acquired aplastic anemia. One entry per CDR3 protein, called by TCRdb with MiXCR from the reads. The repertoire holds approximately 190,000 distinct CDR3 sequences, with approximately 50% as singletons. Specimen: sorted CD4+, CD8+, or CD8+CD57+ T cells (not recorded which) from PBMCs. These receptors were obtained from a human donor with aplastic anemia. CDR3s include the opening cysteine and the closing phenylalanine or tryptophan. Each record gives: clone size, D gene, J gene, V gene, CDR3 protein, CDR3 DNA. A D gene is named only where the DNA matches it firmly. The size field is filled for only some rows; it gives once, few, many or a size class.

once	TRBD1	TRBJ1-1	TRBV7-2	CASSCPDRGTEAFF	TGTGCCAGCAGCTGCCCGGACAGGGGTACTGAAGCTTTCTTT
NA	TRBD2	TRBJ2-1	TRBV6-1	CAISEAVSGSSNEQFF	TGTGCCATCAGTGAAGCTGTTAGCGGGAGTTCTAATGAGCAGTTCTTC
few	TRBD1	TRBJ1-2	TRBV7-2	CASSLAMGQGANYGYTF	TGTGCCAGCAGCTTAGCGATGGGACAGGGGGCTAACTATGGCTACACCTTC
NA	TRBD2	TRBJ2-1	TRBV20-1	CSATRHGGAHSYNEQFF	TGCAGTGCCACACGGCACGGGGGGGCACACTCCTACAATGAGCAGTTCTTC
NA	NA	TRBJ2-7	TRBV20-1	CSARSWQGGYYEQYF	TGCAGTGCTAGATCCTGGCAGGGGGGCTACTACGAGCAGTACTTC
many	TRBD1	TRBJ2-6	TRBV5-1	CASSDRGQGSGANVLTF	TGCGCCAGCAGCGACAGGGGGCAAGGGTCTGGGGCCAACGTCCTGACTTTC
NA	NA	TRBJ2-5	TRBV20-1	CSAPVYEETQYF	TGCAGTGCGCCCGTCTACGAGGAGACCCAGTACTTC
NA	NA	TRBJ2-3	TRBV20-1	CSAREAGREQYF	TGCAGTGCTAGAGAGGCGGGGCGAGAGCAGTATTTT
few	NA	TRBJ2-7	TRBV7-9	CASSRAGAESYEQYF	TGTGCCAGCAGCAGGGCGGGTGCGGAATCCTACGAGCAGTACTTC
many	NA	TRBJ2-7	TRBV2	CASSEARGEQYF	TGTGCCAGCAGTGAAGCGCGAGGGGAGCAGTACTTC
many	TRBD1	TRBJ2-7	TRBV14	CASSQDQSGQGDSYEQYF	TGTGCCAGCAGCCAAGATCAGTCGGGACAGGGGGACTCCTACGAGCAGTACTTC
NA	NA	TRBJ1-1	TRBV9	CASSTTQGTEAFF	TGTGCCAGCAGCACGACACAGGGAACTGAAGCTTTCTTT
NA	TRBD1	TRBJ2-7	TRBV24-1	CATLQGFQSEQYF	TGTGCCACCTTACAGGGGTTTCAGAGCGAGCAGTACTTC
NA	NA	TRBJ2-5	TRBV13	CASSPGQLQGTQYF	TGTGCCAGCAGCCCCGGACAGCTTCAAGGGACCCAGTACTTC
many	NA	TRBJ1-1	TRBV6-6	CASSYSAGTTEAFF	TGTGCCAGCAGTTACTCAGCGGGTACAACTGAAGCTTTCTTT
many	TRBD1	TRBJ2-4	TRBV19	CASRPGQGAGNIQYF	TGTGCCAGTAGGCCCGGACAGGGGGCTGGAAACATTCAGTACTTC
NA	TRBD1	TRBJ2-7	TRBV14	CASSPVQGANEQYF	TGTGCCAGCAGCCCCGTTCAGGGGGCTAACGAGCAGTACTTC
NA	TRBD2	TRBJ2-1	TRBV10-3	CAISPGLGTDEQFF	TGTGCCATCAGCCCGGGACTAGGGACTGACGAGCAGTTCTTC
few	TRBD2	TRBJ2-5	TRBV20-1	CSARDSRLAGEETQYF	TGCAGTGCTAGAGATTCGCGACTAGCGGGAGAGGAGACCCAGTACTTC
NA	NA	TRBJ1-1	TRBV6-5	CASSYGQNTEAFF	TGTGCCAGCAGTTACGGGCAGAACACTGAAGCTTTCTTT
NA	TRBD1	TRBJ2-3	TRBV10-3	CAIKGTGDTQYF	TGTGCCATCAAGGGGACAGGGGATACGCAGTATTTT
many	TRBD1	TRBJ1-6	TRBV11-1	CASSSRQGPYSPLHF	TGTGCCAGCAGCTCCCGACAGGGGCCCTATTCACCCCTCCACTTT
NA	TRBD2	TRBJ2-1	TRBV5-1	CASSFPSGGPYNEQFF	TGCGCCAGCAGCTTCCCTAGCGGGGGGCCATACAATGAGCAGTTCTTC
few	NA	TRBJ1-5	TRBV24-1	CATSEAEQPQHF	TGTGCCACCAGTGAAGCGGAGCAGCCCCAGCATTTT